A selection of T cell receptor beta chains follows, all from one sample in a study of blood T cell repertoires in COVID-19. Some clones are missing from TCRdb's copy, which holds only in-frame ones; the method was immunoSEQ multiplex PCR. The sample yields about 140,000 clones, 60% to 80% seen once. The source material was peripheral blood. The receptor source for this set is a man aged 60-69 years who had recovered from COVID-19. Each CDR3 is given with its conserved first and last residue. Fields, in order: J gene, V gene, clone size, D gene, CDR3 DNA, CDR3 protein. The D gene is left open where the match is weak. Clone size is shown for a subset of rows, as once, few, many or a class of expanded clone.

>TRBJ2-7|TRBV7-2|-|TRBD2
TGTGCCAGCAGTTCGGGACTAGCGGGGCCCTCCGAGCAGTACTTC
CASSSGLAGPSEQYF
>TRBJ2-1|TRBV3-1/TRBV3-2|many|TRBD2
TGTGCCAGCAGCCAAGCCCCGGCGGGGACTAGGGCGCAGTTCTTC
CASSQAPAGTRAQFF
>TRBJ1-5|TRBV27|-|-
TGTGCCAGCAGTTTATCGGTCAGGCAGCCCCAGCATTTT
CASSLSVRQPQHF
>TRBJ2-7|TRBV9|-|TRBD1
TGTGCCAGCAGCGTAACCGGCGGTCAGGGGGCGGGGGAGCAGTACTTC
CASSVTGGQGAGEQYF
>TRBJ2-5|TRBV7-2|-|-
TGTGCCAGCAGCTTAGTGTGGGGGGTCCAAGAGACCCAGTACTTC
CASSLVWGVQETQYF
>TRBJ1-1|TRBV7-8|-|-
TGTGCCAGCAGCGTGGTCGGGGAAACTGAAGCTTTCTTT
CASSVVGETEAFF
>TRBJ2-2|TRBV6-5|-|TRBD2
TGTGCCAGCACCATAGCGGGGAGGAGCACCGGGGAGCTGTTTTTT
CASTIAGRSTGELFF
>TRBJ1-1|TRBV19|-|TRBD1
TGTGCCAGTAGTATGACAGGGGGTGTCACTGAAGCTTTCTTT
CASSMTGGVTEAFF
>TRBJ1-4|TRBV28|once|TRBD1
TGTGCCAGCAGCCCGGACAGGGTAGATGAAAAACTGTTTTTT
CASSPDRVDEKLFF
>TRBJ2-7|TRBV7-2|-|-
TGTGCCAGCAGTCTAAACTACGAGCAGTACTTC
CASSLNYEQYF
>TRBJ2-6|TRBV6-6|-|TRBD1
TGTGCCAGCAGTTTCGTAGGGGGCAATGGGGCCAACGTCCTGACTTTC
CASSFVGGNGANVLTF
>TRBJ1-2|TRBV7-9|few|TRBD1
TGTGCCAGCAGCTCGACAGGGGTTGATGGCTACACCTTC
CASSSTGVDGYTF
>TRBJ2-1|TRBV5-1|-|-
TGCGCCAGCAGCTTGGTGGGGGGCTCCTACAATGAGCAGTTCTTC
CASSLVGGSYNEQFF
>TRBJ2-1|TRBV24-1|-|-
TGTGCCACCAGTGATTTGGGACAGAACTTAGACAATGAGCAGTTCTTC
CATSDLGQNLDNEQFF
>TRBJ1-1|TRBV3-1/TRBV3-2|few|-
TGTGCCAGCAGCCTCGGTGGTGGCGGAATGAACACTGAAGCTTTCTTT
CASSLGGGGMNTEAFF
>TRBJ1-1|TRBV27|-|-
TGTGCCACCAGCGGAGGGACGGGAAGGGGACACACTGAAGCTTTCTTT
CATSGGTGRGHTEAFF
>TRBJ1-5|TRBV30|few|-
TGTGCCTGGAGTGTACTAACGGTCAATCAGCCCCAGCATTTT
CAWSVLTVNQPQHF
>TRBJ2-3|TRBV11-3|-|TRBD2
TGTGCCAGCAGCTTGGGAAGCGGGGGTACCGCCGCCGGAGATACGCAGTATTTT
CASSLGSGGTAAGDTQYF
>TRBJ2-6|TRBV5-1|-|TRBD1
TGCGCCAGCAGCAGGGAACAGGGGACTGGGGCCAACGTCCTGACTTTC
CASSREQGTGANVLTF
>TRBJ2-3|TRBV12-2|-|-
TGTGCAAGTCGCTTAGCTTTTTCGGGACAGGGAGTAACCGATACGCAGTATTTT
CASRLAFSGQGVTDTQYF
>TRBJ1-1|TRBV5-6|-|-
TGTGCCAGCAGCGGTAACAGGGAGGGTGGCACTGAAGCTTTCTTT
CASSGNREGGTEAFF
>TRBJ2-1|TRBV7-9|-|TRBD1
TGTGCCAGCAGCCAGCCGGGACAGAGACACTTCAATGAGCAGTTCTTC
CASSQPGQRHFNEQFF
>TRBJ1-6|TRBV19|few|TRBD1
TGTGCCAGTAGCGACAGGGGTAATTCACCCCTCCACTTT
CASSDRGNSPLHF
>TRBJ2-1|TRBV3-1/TRBV3-2|-|-
TGTGCCAGCAGCCTCAACCACAGGGATTACAATGAGCAGTTCTTC
CASSLNHRDYNEQFF
>TRBJ1-1|TRBV12-5|-|-
TGTGCTAGTGGTTTGGCTCTGGGGGGGGTTAGTACTGAAGCTTTCTTT
CASGLALGGVSTEAFF
>TRBJ2-7|TRBV2|few|TRBD2
TGTGCCAGCAGTGAAGCCAGGACTAGCGGGCCCTACGAGCAGTACTTC
CASSEARTSGPYEQYF
>TRBJ2-2|TRBV6-5|-|-
TGTGCCAGCAGTTCACTAGGGAGCACCGGGGAGCTGTTTTTT
CASSSLGSTGELFF
>TRBJ1-2|TRBV3-1/TRBV3-2|-|-
TGTGCCAGCAGCCAAGGGACAGTGCCAAACTATGGCTACACCTTC
CASSQGTVPNYGYTF
>TRBJ1-5|TRBV6-5|few|TRBD1
TGTGCCAGCGGCAGGGACAGCTTAGATCCCCAGCATTTT
CASGRDSLDPQHF
>TRBJ2-7|TRBV7-2|-|-
TGTGCCAGCAGCTTAACCGGGACATCCTACTACGAGCAGTACTTC
CASSLTGTSYYEQYF
>TRBJ2-2|TRBV19|-|-
TGTGCCAGTAGCCTCTCCGGACTGGTGACCGGGGAGCTGTTTTTT
CASSLSGLVTGELFF
>TRBJ1-1|TRBV30|-|-
TGTGCCTGGAGTGTACGACTGACGTACACTGAAGCTTTCTTT
CAWSVRLTYTEAFF
>TRBJ1-5|TRBV7-6|-|-
TGTGCCAGCAGCTCAGGGGTCAATCAGCCCCAGCATTTT
CASSSGVNQPQHF
>TRBJ2-1|TRBV4-3|-|-
TGCGCCAGCAGCCAAGATTCTCGGGGAACTGAGCAGTTCTTC
CASSQDSRGTEQFF
>TRBJ2-7|TRBV7-2|-|-
TGTGCCAGCAGCTTAGACAGGGTCCCTAACTACGAGCAGTACTTC
CASSLDRVPNYEQYF
>TRBJ2-7|TRBV29-1|once|TRBD2
TGCAGCGTTTCCACTAGCGGCCCCTACGAGCAGTACTTC
CSVSTSGPYEQYF
>TRBJ1-4|TRBV9|-|-
TGTGCCAGCAGCGCTCTACAGGGCACTAATGAAAAACTGTTTTTT
CASSALQGTNEKLFF
>TRBJ2-5|TRBV12-2|-|-
TGTGCAAGTCGCTTAGCCCCGACTAGCGCAGAGACCCAGTACTTC
CASRLAPTSAETQYF
>TRBJ2-3|TRBV6-5|-|-
TGTGCCAGCAGTTATCACGAGGAGGCAGATACGCAGTATTTT
CASSYHEEADTQYF